This T cell receptor (beta chain) is from a study of radiation and T cells in renal cell carcinoma. Germline V gene lookup returns CDR1 SGHTA and CDR2 FQGTGA. V dropped 8 bases and J dropped 2 bases, with 14 bases sitting between them. The CDR3 is made up of 14 amino acids. Sequenced by immunoSEQ multiplex PCR; TCRdb stores in-frame clones only, minus some. The top ten clones hold more than 4.5% of a sample with about 78,000 clones, 80% to 90% of them seen once. Indicated time point: blood 4 weeks post-SBRT, at nephrectomy. Described treatment: 15 Gy SBRT to primary tumor, nephrectomy 4 weeks later. The receptor comes from a woman aged 70-85 years with renal cell carcinoma. The chain has TRBV7-3 and TRBJ2-3; the D gene could be TRBD1 or TRBD2 (6 bases each). Sequencing was performed on blood, taken from a patient whose treatment included radiotherapy and nephrectomy. In nucleotides, the CDR3 is TGTGCCAGCGCTGGGGGGCAGCCCACAGATACGCAGTATTTT. The encoded protein is CASAGGQPTDTQYF.